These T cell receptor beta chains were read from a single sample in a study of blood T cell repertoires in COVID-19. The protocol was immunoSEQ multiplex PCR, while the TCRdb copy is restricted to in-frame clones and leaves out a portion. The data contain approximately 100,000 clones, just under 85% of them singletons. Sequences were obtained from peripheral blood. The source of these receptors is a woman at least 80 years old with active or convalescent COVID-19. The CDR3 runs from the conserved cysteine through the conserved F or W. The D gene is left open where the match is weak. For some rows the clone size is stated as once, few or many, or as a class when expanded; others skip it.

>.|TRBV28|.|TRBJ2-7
TGTGCCAGCAAGGTTGGAGGTGCCTACGAGCAGTACTTC
CASKVGGAYEQYF
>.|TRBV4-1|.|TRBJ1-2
TGCGCCAGCAGCCTCGGGTCAGGGCAAGCTAACTATGGCTACACCTTC
CASSLGSGQANYGYTF
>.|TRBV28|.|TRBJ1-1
TGTGCCAGCAGTTTACAGCTAGGGGTTATTGGCGGCACTGAAGCTTTCTTT
CASSLQLGVIGGTEAFF
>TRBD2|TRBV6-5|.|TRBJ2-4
TGTGCCAGCGAGGCGGGGGGGACAGCCAAAAACATTCAGTACTTC
CASEAGGTAKNIQYF
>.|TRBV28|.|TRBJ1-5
TGTGCCAGCAGAGAGGGGGTCGGTCAGCCCCAGCATTTT
CASREGVGQPQHF
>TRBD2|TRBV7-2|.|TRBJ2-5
TGTGCCAGCAGCTTAGAGGGACTAGCGGGGGGGGAGACCCAGTACTTC
CASSLEGLAGGETQYF
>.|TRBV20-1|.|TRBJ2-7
TGCAGTGCTAGTATGCCTTCGGGCAGGGGGAGGCCCGAGCAGTACTTC
CSASMPSGRGRPEQYF
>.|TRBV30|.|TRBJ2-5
TGTGCCTGGAGTGTAATTCGGGGGACCCAGTACTTC
CAWSVIRGTQYF
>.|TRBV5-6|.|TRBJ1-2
TGTGCCAGCAGCTTGATCGCCCCTCAGAGGGGCTACACCTTC
CASSLIAPQRGYTF
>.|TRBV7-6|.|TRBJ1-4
TGTGCCAGCAGCTTAGGGGGGGAGAAGTTGGAAAAACTGTTTTTT
CASSLGGEKLEKLFF
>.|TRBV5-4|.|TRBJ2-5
TGTGCCAGCAGCTTGGGACTAGGAGGGGAAGAGACCCAGTACTTC
CASSLGLGGEETQYF
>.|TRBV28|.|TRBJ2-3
TGTGCCAGCAGTTCCCCCGGGAGTGGAGATACGCAGTATTTT
CASSSPGSGDTQYF
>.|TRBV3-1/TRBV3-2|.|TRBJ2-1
TGTGCCAGCAGCGAACGAGTTATAGCCCCAAGCTCCTACAATGAGCAGTTCTTC
CASSERVIAPSSYNEQFF
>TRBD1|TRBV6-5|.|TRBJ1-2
TGTGCCAGCAGCGCCAGGGACAGGCTTAACTATGGCTACACCTTC
CASSARDRLNYGYTF
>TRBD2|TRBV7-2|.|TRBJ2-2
TGTGCCAGCAGCACCATAGCGGGAGGGCCCAGCACCGGGGAGCTGTTTTTT
CASSTIAGGPSTGELFF
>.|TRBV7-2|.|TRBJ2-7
TGTGCCAGCAGCCCGACCGGGACTTATTCTTACGAGCAGTACTTC
CASSPTGTYSYEQYF
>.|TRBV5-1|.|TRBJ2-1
TGCGCCAGCAGCTCTGTAGGGAGCGGCTCCTACAATGAGCAGTTCTTC
CASSSVGSGSYNEQFF
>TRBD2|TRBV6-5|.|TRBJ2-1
TGTGCCAGCAGTTACGAGGGAGGGCCCTACAATGAGCAGTTCTTC
CASSYEGGPYNEQFF
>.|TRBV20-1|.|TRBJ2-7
TGCAGTGCTAGACAGGGTGATGAGCAGTACTTC
CSARQGDEQYF
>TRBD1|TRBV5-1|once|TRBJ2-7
TGCGCCAGCAGCATAGGGACAGGGTACGAGCAGTACTTC
CASSIGTGYEQYF
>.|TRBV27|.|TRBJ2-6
TGTGCCAGCAGTTTTCAGGGCTCTGGGGCCAACGTCCTGACTTTC
CASSFQGSGANVLTF
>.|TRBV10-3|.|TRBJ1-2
TGTGCCATCAGTGAGTCCGGGACTGATGGCTACACCTTC
CAISESGTDGYTF
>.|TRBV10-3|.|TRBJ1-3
TGTGCCATCAGTGAGTCCTTTCTTAGTGGAAACACCATATATTTT
CAISESFLSGNTIYF
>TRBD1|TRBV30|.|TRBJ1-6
TGTGCCTGGAGGGCAGGGGGCAGCTCCTATAATTCACCCCTCCACTTT
CAWRAGGSSYNSPLHF
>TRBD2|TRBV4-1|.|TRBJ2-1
TGCGCCAGCAGCCAAAGTGCAAGTAGCGGGCGCAATGAGCAGTTCTTC
CASSQSASSGRNEQFF
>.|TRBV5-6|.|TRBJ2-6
TGTGCCAGCAGCCCGGTTGGGCCCTCTGGGGCCAACGTCCTGACTTTC
CASSPVGPSGANVLTF
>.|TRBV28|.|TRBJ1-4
TGTGCCAGCAGTTTGGGAGGGTGGGGTGAAAAACTGTTTTTT
CASSLGGWGEKLFF
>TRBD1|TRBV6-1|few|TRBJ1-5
TGTGCCAGCAGTGAAGCAGGGGGCCATTTTCAGCCCCAGCATTTT
CASSEAGGHFQPQHF
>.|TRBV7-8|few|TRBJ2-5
TGTGCCAGCAGCCAATTACGGGAGACCCAGTACTTC
CASSQLRETQYF
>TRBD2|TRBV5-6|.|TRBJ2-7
TGTGCCAGCACCGTTGGACTAGCCTACGAGCAGTACTTC
CASTVGLAYEQYF
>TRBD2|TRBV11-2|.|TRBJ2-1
TGTGCCAGCAGCCCAGGATTGAGACTAGCGGGTAACGGTTACAATGAGCAGTTCTTC
CASSPGLRLAGNGYNEQFF
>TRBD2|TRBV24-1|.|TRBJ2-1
TGTGCCACCAGTGATTTCAAAGCGGGGGGGACAAACAATGAGCAGTTCTTC
CATSDFKAGGTNNEQFF
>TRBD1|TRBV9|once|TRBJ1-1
TGTGCCAGCAGCGCCTACCCGGACAGGCCCACTGAAGCTTTCTTT
CASSAYPDRPTEAFF
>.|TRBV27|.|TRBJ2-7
TGTGCCAGCAGTTCCCCCGGACAGAAACACTACGAGCAGTACTTC
CASSSPGQKHYEQYF
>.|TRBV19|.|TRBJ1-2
TGTGCCAGTAGTATTCAACAGAACTATGGCTACACCTTC
CASSIQQNYGYTF
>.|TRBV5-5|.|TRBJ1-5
TGTGCCAGCAGCGCTGGGGCGAGCAATCAGCCCCAGCATTTT
CASSAGASNQPQHF
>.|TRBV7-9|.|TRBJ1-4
TGTGCCAGCAGCCCCCGAGAGGAGAATGAAAAACTGTTTTTT
CASSPREENEKLFF
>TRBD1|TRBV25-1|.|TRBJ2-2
TGTGCCAGCAGCCGGACAGGGGTAAACACCGGGGAGCTGTTTTTT
CASSRTGVNTGELFF
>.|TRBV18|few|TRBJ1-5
TGTGCCAGCTCATCCAACAGGATGATTAGCAATCAGCCCCAGCATTTT
CASSSNRMISNQPQHF
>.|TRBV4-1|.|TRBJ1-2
TGCGCCAGCAGCCACTTGACGTCTAACTATGGCTACACCTTT
CASSHLTSNYGYTF
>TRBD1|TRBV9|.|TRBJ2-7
TGTGCCAGCAGCGTAGTGGACAGGGCCAACTACGAGCAGTACTTC
CASSVVDRANYEQYF
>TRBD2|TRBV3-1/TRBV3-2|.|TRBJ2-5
TGTGCCAGCAAAATAGCGGGAGAGACCCAGTACTTC
CASKIAGETQYF
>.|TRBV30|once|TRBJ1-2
TGTGCCAATCAGGGGTATGGCTACACCTTC
CANQGYGYTF
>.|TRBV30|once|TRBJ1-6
TGTGCCTGCACGACAGTCCTCACGTCAAGCTCCTATAATTCACCCCTCCACTTT
CACTTVLTSSSYNSPLHF
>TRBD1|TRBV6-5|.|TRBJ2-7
TGTGCCAGACGACAGGGGGCACCCGAGCAGTACTTC
CARRQGAPEQYF
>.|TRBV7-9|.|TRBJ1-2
TGTGCCAGCAGCGCCGTCGTGGAGCCTTACTATGGCTACACCTTC
CASSAVVEPYYGYTF
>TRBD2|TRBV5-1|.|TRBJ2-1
TGCGCCAGCAGCGGCGGACTAGCGGGGGCCCACAATGAGCAGTTCTTC
CASSGGLAGAHNEQFF
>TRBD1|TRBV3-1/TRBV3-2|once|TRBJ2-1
TGTGCCAGCAGCGGCCGGGACAGGGTCTACAATGAGCAGTTCTTC
CASSGRDRVYNEQFF
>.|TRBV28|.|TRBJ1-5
TGTGCCAGCATGGCAAGCAATCAGCCCCAGCATTTT
CASMASNQPQHF
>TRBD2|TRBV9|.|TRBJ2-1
TGTGCCAGCAGCGCCGCGGGGGACTCCTACAATGAGCAGTTCTTC
CASSAAGDSYNEQFF
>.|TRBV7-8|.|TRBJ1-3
TGTGCCAGCAGCTATTCTCCGCAGGACAGAAGAAACACCATATATTTT
CASSYSPQDRRNTIYF